Listed here are 29 T cell receptor beta chains from one sample, sequenced in a study of STAT5B mutations in CD4+ large granular lymphocyte leukemia. The table came from immunoSEQ multiplex PCR; TCRdb's copy has only in-frame clones and leaves some out. The sample lists approximately 40,000 clones, roughly 79% occurring once. Sequences were obtained from CD4+ T cells from blood buffy coats. These receptors all stem from a human donor in good health.

This chain uses TRBV21-1 with TRBJ2-7; TRBD1 is the table's D call, not checked against the DNA. TRBV21-1 is noted as a pseudogene. This CDR3 has 15 residues. DNA of the CDR3: TGTGCCAGCAGCAACGGGGGACAGGGGCCAATATATCACGGGGTC. Protein: CASSNGGQGPIYHGV.

V and J are TRBV27 and TRBJ1-1; TRBD1 matches 9 bases. The CDR3 totals 13 residues. V trimming: 6 bases; J trimming: 5 bases; junction bases outside the gene matches: 4. CDR1 and CDR2 (germline): MNHEY, SMNVEV (reference sequence). CDR3: CASRTGGRTEAFF. In nucleotides, the CDR3 is TGTGCCAGCAGAACAGGGGGCAGGACTGAAGCTTTCTTT.

The count of this clone is one. The chain has TRBV7-2 and TRBJ1-2; D is perhaps TRBD1 (5 bases). The CDR3 consists of 14 residues. Germline assignment: CDR1 SGHTA and CDR2 FQGNSA. Trimming stripped 5 bases from V and 5 bases from J, with 15 bases between. The DNA of the CDR3 is TGTGCCAGCAGCCCACCACAGGCCCTATATGGCTACACCTTC. It codes for CASSPPQALYGYTF.

The J gene is TRBJ2-1, the V gene TRBV6-1; the match to TRBD2 covers 7 bases. Germline assignment: CDR1 MNHNS and CDR2 SASEGT. This CDR3 is built from 13 residues. The ends lost 11 bases at V and 4 bases at J; junction bases unmatched: 8. CDR3 in amino acids: CALRRGLYNEQFF. The CDR3 DNA is TGTGCCTTAAGGCGGGGGTTATACAATGAGCAGTTCTTC.

This clone appeared a single time. This rearrangement joins TRBV19 to TRBJ1-2; 9 bases are a match to TRBD1. V dropped 4 bases and J dropped 7; count of bases not matched to a gene: 10. CDR3 length: 15 residues. CDR1 is LNHDA, CDR2 SQIVND, per germline (reference sequence). This CDR3 reads CASSTDRGAAFGYTF. DNA for the CDR3: TGTGCCAGTAGTACCGACAGGGGGGCAGCGTTTGGCTACACCTTC.

The rearrangement links TRBV19 to TRBJ1-1, with D possibly matching TRBD1 (5 bases). This CDR3 comprises 15 residues. Deletions cut 5 bases from V and 2 bases from J, with 15 bases between. From germline, CDR1 is LNHDA and CDR2 SQIVND (reference sequence). The CDR3 DNA sequence: TGTGCCAGTAGTCACCCCCCAGGGAGAAACACTGAAGCTTTCTTT. Translation gives CASSHPPGRNTEAFF.

J is TRBJ2-7 and V is TRBV9, with D possibly being TRBD2 (5 bases). The V and J ends lost 4 bases and 6 bases respectively, with 14 bases between them. This CDR3 comprises 13 residues. Per the germline V gene, CDR1 is SGDLS and CDR2 is YYNGEE. CDR3 amino acids: CASSSQVGSEQYF. As DNA, the CDR3 is TGTGCCAGCAGCTCCCAGGTGGGGAGCGAGCAGTACTTC.

The chain couples TRBV29-1 to TRBJ2-3; the D gene is possibly TRBD2 (5 bases). Trimming left V 1 base short and J 5 bases short, with 13 bases between. This CDR3 comprises 14 residues. Germline V gene lookup returns CDR1 SQVTM and CDR2 ANQGSEA. CDR3: CSVEVGGRLDTQYF. The DNA for the CDR3 is TGCAGCGTTGAAGTAGGCGGGCGGTTAGATACGCAGTATTTT.

This chain links TRBV11-3 with TRBJ2-7; no firm D call. V was cut by 5 bases and J by 0 bases, with 17 bases left in between. The CDR3 sequence is 16 residues long. Germline V gene lookup returns CDR1 SGHNT and CDR2 YENEEA. In DNA form, the CDR3 reads TGTGCCAGCAGCCCCCCCCGGGTGCAACTCTCCTACGAGCAGTACTTC. It is translated as CASSPPRVQLSYEQYF.

The chain has TRBV28 and TRBJ1-5; D gene uncertain. V gave up 6 bases and J gave up 1 base, with 10 bases separating them. This CDR3 has 14 amino acids. Germline loops: CDR1 MDHEN, CDR2 SYDVKM. As DNA, the CDR3 is TGTGCCAGCAGACTTTCTTGGAGCAATCAGCCCCAGCATTTT. Encoded protein: CASRLSWSNQPQHF.

Only one count was recorded for this clone. This rearrangement joins TRBV28 to TRBJ1-1; 7 bases are a match to TRBD1. V was pared by 7 bases and J by 3 bases, with 8 bases of the junction left unmatched. The length of the CDR3 is 14 residues. The germline V gene encodes CDR1 MDHEN and CDR2 SYDVKM. CDR3 DNA: TGTGCCAGCACCGGAGACAGGGCGGACACTGAAGCTTTCTTT. This sequence encodes CASTGDRADTEAFF.

The gene calls are TRBV19 and TRBJ2-2, with 7 bases aligning to TRBD1. The CDR3 is 17 residues long. Germline CDR1 reads LNHDA; CDR2 reads SQIVND (reference sequence). After removal of 3 bases from V and 6 bases from J, the junction contained 13 bases not matched to a gene. Here the CDR3 DNA reads TGTGCCAGTAGTATCCCTCTGACAGGGATTTTGTCCGGGGAGCTGTTTTTT. It codes for CASSIPLTGILSGELFF.

This chain connects TRBV5-1 to TRBJ2-3, with TRBD1 identical over 8 bases. Trimming cost V 3 bases and J 5 bases; bases outside gene matches: 5. This CDR3 has 14 residues. Germline CDR1 reads SGHRS; CDR2 reads YFSETQ. The CDR3: CASSSGQGGDTQYF. The CDR3 region has the DNA TGCGCCAGCAGCTCCGGACAGGGTGGAGATACGCAGTATTTT.

The rearrangement uses TRBV5-5 and TRBJ2-7; 8 nucleotides agree with TRBD2. The CDR3 has 18 residues. V shed 3 bases and J 7 bases; nucleotides not matched to a gene: 21. Germline V gene sequence: CDR1 SGHKS, CDR2 YYEKEE (reference sequence). In DNA form, the CDR3 reads TGTGCCAGCAGCTGGGACGGGGGGGGCCAGGGGAGGTCGGGAGAGCAGTACTTC. Its protein product is CASSWDGGGQGRSGEQYF.

V is TRBV6-1 and J is TRBJ1-2, with D hard to call. V was trimmed by 1 base and J by 6 bases, leaving 6 bases between them. The CDR3 consists of 12 residues. Germline V CDR1 and CDR2: MNHNS, SASEGT. Here the CDR3 DNA reads TGTGCCAGCAGTGAAGTGCTCGATGGCTACACCTTC. Residues: CASSEVLDGYTF.

This rearrangement joins TRBV15 to TRBJ1-2, with TRBD1 identical over 9 bases. V was pared by 3 bases and J by 7 bases, with 0 bases of the junction left unmatched. Germline V lookup: CDR1 LNHNV, CDR2 YYDKDF (reference sequence). The CDR3 sequence is 12 residues long. In DNA form, the CDR3 reads TGTGCCACCAGCAGGGGACAGGGTGGCTACACCTTC. Translated, it gives CATSRGQGGYTF. Combining the CDR3 with reference TRBV15 and TRBJ1-2 gives the whole variable domain DAMVIQNPRYQVTQFGKPVTLSCSQTLNHNVMYWYQQKSSQAPKLLFHYYDKDFNNEADTPDNFQSRRPNTSFCFLDIRSPGLGDTAMYLCATSRGQGGYTFGSGTRLTVV.

V usage is TRBV6-1 and J usage is TRBJ2-5; D is undetermined. From germline, CDR1 is MNHNS and CDR2 SASEGT. Trimming took off 6 bases at V and 2 bases at J, with 4 bases between the two ends. CDR3 length: 11 residues. As DNA, the CDR3 is TGTGCCAGCAGGAAACAAGAGACCCAGTACTTC. Translating it yields CASRKQETQYF.

This chain uses TRBV30 with TRBJ2-7, with D uncertain. Trimming took 1 base from V and 0 from J, leaving 10 bases between them. The CDR3 totals 14 residues. The germline V gene encodes CDR1 GTSNPN and CDR2 SVGIG (reference sequence). In nucleotides, the CDR3 is TGTGCCTGGAGTGGGGGTCGGCTCTCCTACGAGCAGTACTTC. This encodes CAWSGGRLSYEQYF.

This chain links TRBV19 with TRBJ1-2; D ambiguous. Between the trimmed V and J ends, which lost 5 bases and 7 bases, there was a span of 11 bases. From germline, CDR1 is LNHDA and CDR2 SQIVND (reference sequence). This CDR3 has 12 residues. Written as DNA, the CDR3 is TGTGCCAGTAGTTGGGGTGGCGGTGGCTACACCTTC. It encodes CASSWGGGGYTF.

This clone was detected a few times. The chain employs TRBV4-1 and TRBJ1-5; 9 bases align to TRBD1. The J segment lost 6 bases and the V segment lost 3 bases, leaving 9 bases of the junction unmatched. The CDR3 consists of 16 residues. Germline lookup yields CDR1 MGHRA and CDR2 YSYEKL. The CDR3 bases are TGCGCCAGCAGCCAGGAGGACGACAGGGGGGGTCAGCCCCAGCATTTT. It translates to CASSQEDDRGGQPQHF.

The chain links TRBV18 to TRBJ1-4, with D possibly being TRBD1 (5 bases). CDR1 and CDR2 (germline): KGHSH, LQKENI. The CDR3 extends over 15 amino acids. V lost 5 bases, J lost 7 bases, and 17 bases lay in between. The CDR3 protein is CASSSLRGEGEKLFF. The CDR3 DNA is TGTGCCAGCTCATCACTTCGGGGCGAGGGTGAAAAACTGTTTTTT.

CDR3 nucleotide sequence: TGTGCCAGCTCACCAACTAGCGGGGGGAAGGAGACCCAGTACTTC. Amino acids: CASSPTSGGKETQYF. The chain has TRBV18 and TRBJ2-5, with 12 positions matching TRBD2. This CDR3 comprises 15 residues. The V gene end was trimmed by 2 bases and the J gene end by 5 bases; junction bases not matched to a gene: 3. Germline CDR1 reads KGHSH; CDR2 reads LQKENI. Full variable domain (missing parts from reference TRBV18 and TRBJ2-5): NAGVMQNPRHLVRRRGQEARLRCSPMKGHSHVYWYRQLPEEGLKFMVYLQKENIIDESGMPKERFSAEFPKEGPSILRIQQVVRGDSAAYFCASSPTSGGKETQYFGPGTRLLVL.

V usage is TRBV21-1 and J usage is TRBJ2-3; the table assigns TRBD1, which was not confirmed against the DNA. TRBV21-1 is deemed a pseudogene. This CDR3 is 17 amino acids long. CDR3 nucleotide sequence: TGTGCCAGCAGCGGGATCCAGGACAGGGTAAGCACAGATACGCAGTATTTT. Translated: CASSGIQDRVSTDTQYF.

To note about this clone: One junction end does not reproduce the germline sequence, and a read error may be involved. The chain joins TRBV7-7 to TRBJ1-4, with D unclear. The CDR3 consists of 14 residues. Germline V gives CDR1 SSHAT, CDR2 FNYEAQ (reference sequence). This CDR3 is CASSLTPTNEKLFF. As DNA, the CDR3 is TGTGCTAGCAGTTTGACGCCGACTAATGAAAAACTGTTTTTT.

This clone was detected a few times. The chain links TRBV10-3 to TRBJ2-7; D might be TRBD1 or TRBD2, each matching 5 bases. Germline V gene lookup returns CDR1 ENHRY and CDR2 SYGVKD. The CDR3 spans 14 residues. V was trimmed by 3 bases and J by 2 bases, leaving 11 bases between them. The CDR3 is CAISDPGRTYEQYF. For the CDR3, the DNA is TGTGCCATCAGTGACCCGGGACGGACCTACGAGCAGTACTTC.

This chain joins TRBV28 and TRBJ1-1; D is unclear. The CDR3 runs to 14 residues. The V gene lost 5 bases and the J gene lost 1 base, with 11 bases spanning the gap. Germline V gives CDR1 MDHEN, CDR2 SYDVKM. The CDR3 protein is CASSTRTGNTEAFF. CDR3 coding DNA: TGTGCCAGCAGTACCCGGACGGGGAACACTGAAGCTTTCTTT.

This sequence joins TRBV5-1 and TRBJ2-2; 10 nucleotides agree with TRBD1. Trimming cost V 5 bases and J 6 bases; bases outside gene matches: 4. Germline lookup yields CDR1 SGHRS and CDR2 YFSETQ. The CDR3 consists of 14 residues. The CDR3 bases are TGCGCCAGCAGAGACAGGGGGCTCGCCGGGGAGCTGTTTTTT. Translation gives CASRDRGLAGELFF. Looking up the rest from reference TRBV5-1 and TRBJ2-2 gives the full variable domain: KAGVTQTPRYLIKTRGQQVTLSCSPISGHRSVSWYQQTPGQGLQFLFEYFSETQRNKGNFPGRFSGRQFSNSRSEMNVSTLELGDSALYLCASRDRGLAGELFFGEGSRLTVL.

V gene TRBV9 combines with J gene TRBJ2-5; D may be TRBD1 (6 bases). Between the trimmed V and J ends, which lost 4 bases and 1 base, there was a span of 17 bases. Germline V lookup: CDR1 SGDLS, CDR2 YYNGEE. The CDR3 is 16 amino acids. The CDR3 loop reads CASSPSMGAGQETQYF. The DNA of the CDR3 is TGTGCCAGCAGCCCGTCTATGGGGGCTGGCCAAGAGACCCAGTACTTC.

This chain uses TRBV6-1 with TRBJ2-1, with D possibly being TRBD1 (6 bases). The length of the CDR3 is 15 residues. Between the trimmed V and J ends, which lost 4 bases and 6 bases, there was a span of 16 bases. Looked up from germline, CDR1 is MNHNS and CDR2 is SASEGT. The DNA of the CDR3 is TGTGCCAGCAGTGCCCAACCCGACAGGAGCAATGAGCAGTTCTTC. This translates into CASSAQPDRSNEQFF.